The clone carrying this T cell receptor beta chain was seen ten or more times. This CDR3 region has 11 residues. The germline gives CDR1 MNHNY, CDR2 SVGAGI (reference sequence). With 4 bases removed from V and 4 bases from J, the gap between germline ends came to 5 bases. TCRdb analysed the RT-PCR reads with MiXCR anew, one entry per CDR3 protein. The sample yields a few hundred thousand distinct CDR3 sequences, about 14% seen once. This entry belongs to a study of patients and donors after allogeneic stem cell transplantation. Sequencing was carried out using blood, either unsorted or a sorted T cell fraction (not recorded which). The source is a human donor who was either an allogeneic HSCT recipient or a stem cell or donor lymphocyte infusion donor (not recorded which). It is not recorded whose cells these are; they may come from a transplant donor. The chain recombines TRBV6-6 with TRBJ2-7; no reliable D call. The CDR3 loop is CASSSLYEQYF. The DNA of the CDR3 is TGTGCCAGCAGTTCGCTATACGAGCAGTACTTC.